This T cell receptor (beta chain) was retrieved from a study of T-cell memory formation after mild COVID-19. Study context: In these data, TCR clusters were largely donor specific.

Germline V gene sequence: CDR1 SEHNR, CDR2 FQNEAQ (reference sequence). The CDR3 runs to 16 residues. Trimming stripped 5 bases from V and 1 base from J, with 17 bases between. This clonotype was picked up many times. Its matching antigen is unknown. Study conclusions and caveats: Second-wave clones peaking on day 37 lacked confirmed SARS-CoV-2 specificity.

TCRdb reprocessed the 5' RACE reads via MiXCR and lists one record per CDR3 protein. The table includes about 440,000 distinct CDR3 sequences, around 19% detected once. Sequenced material: PBMCs or a T cell subset sorted from them (not recorded which). The rearrangement uses TRBV7-9 and TRBJ2-5; D uncertain. This sequence originates from an adult woman who had mild COVID-19 (a few samples of this study predate the infection). Cell type and time point are not known. CDR3 nucleotide sequence: TGTGCCAGCAGCACGAGCCAGGAGAGGCCCCAAGAGACCCAGTACTTC. The encoded protein is CASSTSQERPQETQYF.